The next 31 T cell receptor beta chains were all read from a single sample in a study of T-cell memory formation after mild COVID-19. TCRdb called the 5' RACE reads again in MiXCR, with one record for every CDR3 protein. The data show 89,000 or so distinct CDR3 sequences, 13% seen once. The sequencing sample was made of PBMCs or a T cell subset sorted from them (not recorded which). These receptors all stem from a man aged 18 to 35 who had mild COVID-19 (a few samples of this study predate the infection). Cell type and time point are not known.

This clonotype has a handful of counts. V and J are TRBV7-8 and TRBJ2-1; possibly TRBD1 for D (5 bases). From germline, CDR1 is SGHVS and CDR2 FQNEAQ. CDR3 length: 17 amino acids. V was shortened by 0 bases and J by 1 base, with 13 bases between the two germline ends. For the CDR3, the DNA is TGTGCCAGCAGCTTAGCCAGCGACAGTGTTTCCTACAATGAGCAGTTCTTC. It is translated as CASSLASDSVSYNEQFF.

This clonotype has more than one count but fewer than ten. This sequence joins TRBV15 and TRBJ2-5; D unresolved. V was cut by 1 base and J by 3 bases, with 6 bases left in between. Germline loops: CDR1 LNHNV, CDR2 YYDKDF (reference sequence). This CDR3 is built from 13 residues. The DNA for the CDR3 is TGTGCCACCAGCAGAGCCGCAAAAGAGACCCAGTACTTC. This translates into CATSRAAKETQYF.

The rearrangement links TRBV19 to TRBJ1-2; tentatively, D is TRBD1 (5 bases). Deletions cut 6 bases from V and 8 bases from J, with 10 bases between. CDR1 and CDR2 from the germline V gene are LNHDA and SQIVND (reference sequence). The CDR3 is 11 residues long. CDR3 bases: TGTGCCAGTAGGACAGCATCGGGCTACACCTTC. Translated, it gives CASRTASGYTF.

This clonotype was observed a handful of times. This chain joins TRBV29-1 and TRBJ2-2; perhaps TRBD2 as D (5 bases). The CDR3 length is 13 residues. Between the trimmed V and J ends, which lost 5 bases and 4 bases, there was a span of 11 bases. Germline V gives CDR1 SQVTM, CDR2 ANQGSEA. This CDR3 is CSVWTASTGELFF. CDR3 nucleotides: TGCAGCGTTTGGACTGCGTCCACCGGGGAGCTGTTTTTT.

The chain uses TRBV7-3 and TRBJ2-5; D could derive from TRBD1 or TRBD2 (6 bases each). Trimming took off 6 bases at V and 5 bases at J, with 10 bases between the two ends. This CDR3 has 12 residues. Germline-derived CDR1 and CDR2 are SGHTA and FQGTGA. CDR3 nucleotide sequence: TGTGCCAGCAGTATGGGGGGCGAGACCCAGTACTTC. This codes for CASSMGGETQYF.

The J gene is TRBJ2-1, the V gene TRBV29-1; D is unresolved. The CDR3 spans 15 residues. Deletions cut 2 bases from V and 10 bases from J, with 21 bases between. Per germline, CDR1 SQVTM and CDR2 ANQGSEA. The CDR3 loop is CSVELQAQPMEEQFF. In DNA, the CDR3 is TGCAGCGTTGAACTTCAGGCCCAGCCGATGGAGGAGCAGTTCTTC.

J is TRBJ1-1 and V is TRBV7-2; D ambiguous. The CDR3 spans 14 residues. V lost 6 bases and J lost 0, with 11 bases in between. Looked up from germline, CDR1 is SGHTA and CDR2 is FQGNSA. In DNA, the CDR3 is TGTGCCAGCAGGTCCGGGTGGGTGAACACTGAAGCTTTCTTT. Encoded protein: CASRSGWVNTEAFF.

This clonotype was recorded a few times. This sequence joins TRBV5-1 and TRBJ2-4; D remains ambiguous. V lost 1 base, J lost 6 bases, and 11 bases lay in between. Germline loops: CDR1 SGHRS, CDR2 YFSETQ. This CDR3 region has 14 residues. The CDR3 protein is CASSLYRSTNIQYF. The CDR3 region has the DNA TGCGCCAGCAGCTTGTACAGATCGACAAACATTCAGTACTTC.

This clonotype was seen a few times. The chain combines TRBV9 with TRBJ2-3, with D hard to call. Germline assignment: CDR1 SGDLS and CDR2 YYNGEE. V was clipped by 0 bases and J by 3 bases, with 2 bases between them. This CDR3 has 12 amino acids. The CDR3 is CASSVATDTQYF. DNA for the CDR3: TGTGCCAGCAGCGTAGCGACAGATACGCAGTATTTT.

This clonotype was found many times. The chain has TRBV30 and TRBJ2-2, with a possible D match to TRBD2 (6 bases). Trimming removed 0 bases at V and 5 bases at J, with 10 bases between. The germline gives CDR1 GTSNPN, CDR2 SVGIG (reference sequence). The CDR3 sequence is 14 residues long. The CDR3 nucleotides are TGTGCCTGGAGTGTCGGGGGTGAGACCGGGGAGCTGTTTTTT. Amino acids: CAWSVGGETGELFF.

V usage is TRBV24-1 and J usage is TRBJ2-5, with D hard to call. Germline V gives CDR1 KGHDR, CDR2 SFDVKD. With 3 bases removed from V and 4 bases from J, the gap between germline ends came to 8 bases. The CDR3 consists of 13 residues. In DNA, the CDR3 is TGTGCCACCAGTGATACCTCGGGAGAGACCCAGTACTTC. Its protein product is CATSDTSGETQYF.

This clonotype was detected a few times. The genes are TRBV7-9 and TRBJ2-7; no definite D call. V lost 2 bases and J lost 1, with 9 bases in between. CDR3 length: 14 residues. Germline-derived CDR1 and CDR2 are SEHNR and FQNEAQ (reference sequence). CDR3 protein: CASSLSTRSYEQYF. DNA for the CDR3: TGTGCCAGCAGCTTAAGTACGCGGTCCTACGAGCAGTACTTC.

The chain links TRBV29-1 to TRBJ1-1; the D is unclear. The CDR3 totals 11 residues. Trimming took off 7 bases at V and 0 bases at J, with 6 bases between the two ends. Germline CDR1 and CDR2: SQVTM and ANQGSEA. CDR3 sequence reads: CSAQVNTEAFF. Here the CDR3 DNA reads TGCAGCGCCCAGGTGAACACTGAAGCTTTCTTT.

This clonotype was counted between two and nine times. The CDR3 protein is CATSSWTGRNTF. The CDR3 region has the DNA TGTGCCACCAGCAGCTGGACAGGGAGAAACACCTTC. V is TRBV15 and J is TRBJ1-2; 8 bases are a match to TRBD1. The trim removed 3 bases at V and 12 bases at J, leaving 6 bases unmatched. CDR1 is LNHNV and CDR2 is YYDKDF in the germline V gene (reference sequence). This CDR3 contains 12 residues.

This chain uses TRBV3-1 with TRBJ1-1; D is unresolved. This CDR3 comprises 14 residues. Germline CDR1 LGHDT, CDR2 YNNKEL (reference sequence). The V gene lost 2 bases and the J gene lost 1 base, with 8 bases spanning the gap. This CDR3 reads CASSQMTANTEAFF. CDR3 bases: TGTGCCAGCAGCCAAATGACTGCGAACACTGAAGCTTTCTTT. Filled out from reference TRBV3-1 and TRBJ1-1, the complete variable domain reads DTAVSQTPKYLVTQMGNDKSIKCEQNLGHDTMYWYKQDSKKFLKIMFSYNNKELIINETVPNRFSPKSPDKAHLNLHINSLELGDSAVYFCASSQMTANTEAFFGQGTRLTVV.

The chain combines TRBV7-9 with TRBJ1-1, with D uncertain. Germline V gene lookup returns CDR1 SEHNR and CDR2 FQNEAQ (reference sequence). V shed 1 base and J shed 4 bases, with 7 bases lying between them. The length of the CDR3 is 13 residues. The CDR3 spells CASSLDDSTEAFF. The CDR3 DNA follows: TGTGCCAGCAGCTTAGACGATAGCACTGAAGCTTTCTTT.

This clonotype was recorded many times. The V call is TRBV6-5, the J call TRBJ2-7; 10 nucleotides align to TRBD1. V gave up 3 bases and J gave up 6 bases; unmatched junction bases: 5. CDR3 length equals 14 residues. Germline CDR1 and CDR2: MNHEY and SVGAGI. CDR3 sequence (DNA): TGTGCCAGCAGTTATGGGACAGGGGCCCTCGAGCAGTACTTC. Protein sequence: CASSYGTGALEQYF.

This clonotype was observed a handful of times. The chain employs TRBV7-9 and TRBJ2-7; perhaps TRBD2 as D (5 bases). Germline V gene sequence: CDR1 SEHNR, CDR2 FQNEAQ (reference sequence). The V gene lost 4 bases and the J gene lost 1 base, with 11 bases spanning the gap. The CDR3 totals 14 residues. This CDR3 reads CASSSRANSYEQYV. The CDR3 DNA reads as TGTGCCAGCAGCTCGAGGGCCAATTCCTACGAGCAGTACGTC.

This clonotype was detected only a few times. The genes are TRBV5-1 and TRBJ2-1; the match to TRBD1 covers 7 bases. Germline CDR1 SGHRS, CDR2 YFSETQ. CDR3 size: 16 residues. V shed 1 base and J 0 bases; nucleotides not matched to a gene: 4. The CDR3 bases are TGCGCCAGCAGCTTGATGGGACAGAGCTCCTACAATGAGCAGTTCTTC. Translation: CASSLMGQSSYNEQFF.

This clonotype was detected only a few times. This chain uses TRBV5-1 with TRBJ2-7; a possible D gene is TRBD2 (5 bases). V was cut by 0 bases and J by 2 bases, with 6 bases left in between. The CDR3 has 13 amino acids. The V gene's germline CDR1 is SGHRS and CDR2 YFSETQ. CDR3 sequence: CASSLATTYEQYF. CDR3 DNA sequence: TGCGCCAGCAGCTTGGCGACTACCTACGAGCAGTACTTC.

Only a few counts were recorded for this clonotype. This chain's CDR3 is CASSSLTGRGGGYTF. The CDR3 DNA reads as TGTGCCAGCAGTTCCTTGACGGGACGAGGAGGAGGCTACACCTTC. The V gene is TRBV12-3 or TRBV12-4, the J gene TRBJ1-2; a weak D match, TRBD1 (5 bases). V was shortened by 4 bases and J by 8 bases, with 20 bases between the two germline ends. This CDR3 comprises 15 residues.

V usage is TRBV27 and J usage is TRBJ2-1; TRBD1 might be the D (7 bases). CDR3 length: 14 residues. Trimming shortened V by 4 bases and J by 5 bases, and 12 bases separated the two germline ends. Germline V CDR1 and CDR2: MNHEY, SMNVEV (reference sequence). The CDR3 nucleotides read TGTGCCAGCAGTTATGCCAGGGGGGACAATGAGCAGTTCTTC. It is translated as CASSYARGDNEQFF.

There are a few counts of this clonotype. V and J are TRBV2 and TRBJ2-5, with D unresolved. Trimming took 0 bases from V and 4 from J, leaving 18 bases between them. Per the germline V gene, CDR1 is SNHLY and CDR2 is FYNNEI. The length of the CDR3 is 17 residues. The CDR3 DNA is TGTGCCAGCAGTGAAGCTCAGATGGCCCTGGCTGGAGAGACCCAGTACTTC. Translating gives CASSEAQMALAGETQYF.

In this sample, this clonotype turned up a few times. The chain recombines TRBV7-8 with TRBJ2-7; D not certain. CDR1 and CDR2 from the germline V gene are SGHVS and FQNEAQ. CDR3 size: 14 residues. V was pared by 1 base and J by 2 bases, with 9 bases between. Written as DNA, the CDR3 is TGTGCCAGCAGCTTAGGAGTCGGTACCTACGAGCAGTACGTC. Protein sequence: CASSLGVGTYEQYV.

The rearrangement joins TRBV7-9 to TRBJ2-3; tentative D call: TRBD2 (6 bases). Germline V gene lookup returns CDR1 SEHNR and CDR2 FQNEAQ (reference sequence). The CDR3 totals 17 residues. Trimming cost V 2 bases and J 2 bases, with 17 bases left between them. The CDR3 DNA is TGTGCCAGCAGCTTATTAGCGGTGGGACCTGACACAGATACGCAGTATTTT. It translates to CASSLLAVGPDTDTQYF. The full variable domain, its missing parts supplied by reference TRBV7-9 and TRBJ2-3, is DTGVSQNPRHKITKRGQNVTFRCDPISEHNRLYWYRQTLGQGPEFLTYFQNEAQLEKSRLLSDRFSAERPKGSFSTLEIQRTEQGDSAMYLCASSLLAVGPDTDTQYFGPGTRLTVL.

Worth noting for this clonotype: A read error may produce the germline difference seen at one junction end. V usage is TRBV4-3 and J usage is TRBJ2-7; 8 bases fit TRBD2. There are 16 residues in the CDR3. CDR1 is LGHNA and CDR2 is YSLEER in the germline V gene. The DNA for the CDR3 is TGCGCCAGCAGCCAAGATCCGGGGGGGTCCCCCTACGAGCTGAACTTC. Amino acid sequence: CASSQDPGGSPYELNF.

This clonotype was counted between two and nine times. This rearrangement joins TRBV6-5 to TRBJ2-7; possibly TRBD1 for D (5 bases). The germline V and J ends were trimmed by 3 bases and 1 base, with 13 bases remaining between them. Germline V gives CDR1 MNHEY, CDR2 SVGAGI. The CDR3 loop spans 15 amino acids. CDR3 coding DNA: TGTGCCAGCAGTTATGGGTCAGGGATATCCTACGAGCAGTACGTC. Amino acids: CASSYGSGISYEQYV.

This sequence joins TRBV15 and TRBJ1-2; D is undetermined. The germline CDR1 and CDR2 sequences are LNHNV and YYDKDF (reference sequence). The V gene lost 0 bases and the J gene lost 1 base, with 12 bases spanning the gap. The CDR3 has 16 amino acids. Written as DNA, the CDR3 is TGTGCCACCAGCAGAGATGTGCAGGATGGTAACTATGGCTACACCTTC. Its protein product is CATSRDVQDGNYGYTF. The variable domain in full, completed from reference TRBV15 and TRBJ1-2, reads DAMVIQNPRYQVTQFGKPVTLSCSQTLNHNVMYWYQQKSSQAPKLLFHYYDKDFNNEADTPDNFQSRRPNTSFCFLDIRSPGLGDTAMYLCATSRDVQDGNYGYTFGSGTRLTVV.

This clonotype was detected a few times. The rearrangement links TRBV3-1 to TRBJ1-1; D is unresolved. Germline values: CDR1 LGHDT, CDR2 YNNKEL (reference sequence). The CDR3 extends over 15 amino acids. With 4 bases removed from V and 2 bases from J, the gap between germline ends came to 14 bases. This CDR3 is CASSLYRWSNTEAFF. CDR3 DNA: TGTGCCAGCAGCCTCTACCGTTGGAGTAACACTGAAGCTTTCTTT. Full variable domain (rest looked up from reference TRBV3-1 and TRBJ1-1): DTAVSQTPKYLVTQMGNDKSIKCEQNLGHDTMYWYKQDSKKFLKIMFSYNNKELIINETVPNRFSPKSPDKAHLNLHINSLELGDSAVYFCASSLYRWSNTEAFFGQGTRLTVV.

This clonotype was detected only a few times. This rearrangement joins TRBV20-1 to TRBJ2-2; 10 nucleotides align to TRBD1. V shed 5 bases and J 4 bases; nucleotides not matched to a gene: 4. This CDR3 contains 14 residues. Germline values: CDR1 DFQATT, CDR2 SNEGSKA (reference sequence). CDR3 bases: TGCAGTGCTTGGGACAGGGGATTCACCGGGGAGCTGTTTTTT. Its protein product is CSAWDRGFTGELFF.

This clonotype has ten or more counts. The chain combines TRBV7-2 with TRBJ2-5; no clear D. CDR1 and CDR2 (germline): SGHTA, FQGNSA. The germline V and J ends were trimmed by 1 base and 2 bases, with 8 bases remaining between them. This CDR3 contains 14 residues. Here the CDR3 DNA reads TGTGCCAGCAGCTTAGGGTTTTCTCAAGAGACCCAGTACTTC. Amino acid sequence: CASSLGFSQETQYF.